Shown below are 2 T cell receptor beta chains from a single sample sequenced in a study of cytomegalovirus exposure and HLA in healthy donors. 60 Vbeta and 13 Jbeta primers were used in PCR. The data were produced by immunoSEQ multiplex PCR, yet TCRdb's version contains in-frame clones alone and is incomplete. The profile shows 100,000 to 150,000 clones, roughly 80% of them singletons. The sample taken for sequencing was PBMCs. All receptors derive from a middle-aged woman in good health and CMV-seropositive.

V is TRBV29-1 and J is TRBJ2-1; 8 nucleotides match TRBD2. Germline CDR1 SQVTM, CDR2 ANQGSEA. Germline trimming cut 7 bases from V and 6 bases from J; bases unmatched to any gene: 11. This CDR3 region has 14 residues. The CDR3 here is CSASHGLAGNEQFF. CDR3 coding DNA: TGCAGCGCTTCACATGGACTAGCAGGCAATGAGCAGTTCTTC.

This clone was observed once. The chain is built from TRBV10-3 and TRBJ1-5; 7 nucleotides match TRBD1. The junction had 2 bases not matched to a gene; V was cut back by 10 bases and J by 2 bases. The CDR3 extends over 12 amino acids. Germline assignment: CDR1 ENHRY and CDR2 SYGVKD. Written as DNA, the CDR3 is TGTGCCAGCCAGGGGGGCAATCAGCCCCAGCATTTT. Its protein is CASQGGNQPQHF.